The 14 T cell receptor beta chains in this list originate from one sample, sequenced in a study of post-analysis software for immune sequencing data. Each TCR beta cDNA library carried unique molecular identifiers. TCRdb reprocessed the PCR reads via MiXCR and lists one record per CDR3 protein. The sample contains about 430,000 distinct CDR3 sequences, 30% to 45% of which appear only once. Study-wide results and caveats: TRBV5-6, TRBV5-1 and TRBV20-1 belonged to a set of a handful of TRBV segments that were more frequent in patients than controls.

These receptors' antigens are unknown. The sequenced material came from blood. The receptors shown here come from a girl aged 2-9 years with multiple sclerosis.

This clonotype appeared a few times. The chain couples TRBV6-2 or TRBV6-3 to TRBJ1-2; D is possibly TRBD1 (5 bases). Trimming pared 3 bases from V and 4 bases from J, leaving 18 bases between. Germline V gene sequence: CDR1 MNHEY, CDR2 SVGEGT. The CDR3 has 16 residues. The CDR3 here is CASSYESDRQLYGYTF. The CDR3 nucleotides read TGTGCCAGCAGTTATGAGTCGGATCGACAGCTCTATGGCTACACCTTC.

This clonotype was detected a few times. The V gene is TRBV6-1, the J gene TRBJ1-4; possibly TRBD1 for D (6 bases). The CDR3 covers 18 residues. Deletions cut 7 bases from V and 6 bases from J, with 27 bases between. Per germline, CDR1 MNHNS and CDR2 SASEGT. CDR3 loop: CASTNYGGAGGRDEKLFF. CDR3 DNA: TGTGCCAGCACCAACTACGGGGGGGCTGGCGGGCGAGATGAAAAACTGTTTTTT.

This clonotype was detected once. CDR3 amino acids: CASSQRQLRTDTQYF. The CDR3 DNA reads as TGTGCCAGCAGCCAGCGACAGTTACGCACAGATACGCAGTATTTT. V is TRBV14 and J is TRBJ2-3; TRBD1 is a possible D gene (5 bases). This CDR3 contains 15 residues. Deletions cut 3 bases from V and 1 base from J, with 11 bases between. CDR1 and CDR2 (germline): SGHDN, FVKESK.

The chain links TRBV14 to TRBJ2-7, with D maybe TRBD1 (7 bases). With 3 bases removed from V and 2 bases from J, the gap between germline ends came to 17 bases. This CDR3 is 16 amino acids long. Germline V gene lookup returns CDR1 SGHDN and CDR2 FVKESK. The CDR3 loop reads CASSHPQGRFAYEQYF. Here the CDR3 DNA reads TGTGCCAGCAGCCACCCACAGGGGAGGTTCGCCTACGAGCAGTACTTC.

The table lists this clonotype with a count of one. This rearrangement joins TRBV20-1 to TRBJ1-2; D ambiguous. The CDR3 is 15 amino acids. Per the germline V gene, CDR1 is DFQATT and CDR2 is SNEGSKA (reference sequence). The germline V and J ends were trimmed by 0 bases and 8 bases, with 19 bases remaining between them. CDR3 nucleotides: TGCAGTGCTAGAGAGGCGAGGACTCCGATCTGGGGCTACACCTTC. As protein: CSAREARTPIWGYTF.

This clonotype has just a few counts. The DNA for the CDR3 is TGTGCCAGCAGCTTAGACATTACAGGTCAAGAGACCCAGTACTTC. It is translated as CASSLDITGQETQYF. This sequence joins TRBV7-9 and TRBJ2-5; tentatively, D is TRBD1 (5 bases). Per the germline V gene, CDR1 is SEHNR and CDR2 is FQNEAQ (reference sequence). V was clipped by 1 base and J by 2 bases, with 11 bases between them. This CDR3 spans 15 amino acids.

The chain uses TRBV24-1 and TRBJ2-1; TRBD2 aligns across 7 bases. Germline trimming cut 4 bases from V and 9 bases from J; bases unmatched to any gene: 8. Per the germline V gene, CDR1 is KGHDR and CDR2 is SFDVKD. This CDR3 has 14 residues. The CDR3 sequence is CATSETTSIGEQFF. For the CDR3, the DNA is TGTGCCACCAGTGAGACGACTAGCATTGGTGAGCAGTTCTTC.

The chain is built from TRBV5-4 and TRBJ2-4; maybe TRBD2 (6 bases). TRBJ2-7 explains the end of the DNA better; the J call may be wrong. This CDR3 is 14 amino acids long. Germline V CDR1 and CDR2: SGHNT, YYREEE (reference sequence). The CDR3 is CASSRDLPGNEQYF. In DNA, the CDR3 is TGTGCCAGCAGCAGGGACTTGCCAGGGAACGAGCAGTACTTC.

This sequence joins TRBV27 and TRBJ2-4, with D perhaps TRBD2 (6 bases). The J call is uncertain, as TRBJ2-7 better fits the DNA end. Germline assignment: CDR1 MNHEY and CDR2 SMNVEV (reference sequence). The CDR3 contains 15 residues. CDR3 loop: CASSFLADTPYEQYF. The CDR3 bases are TGTGCCAGCAGTTTCTTAGCGGATACTCCCTACGAGCAGTACTTC.

V gene TRBV12-3 or TRBV12-4 combines with J gene TRBJ2-1; the match to TRBD2 covers 12 bases. J gave up 0 bases and V 6 bases, and 6 bases lay outside the gene matches. The CDR3 has 17 residues. The DNA for the CDR3 is TGTGCCAGCAGCTCCACTAGCGGGAGGACCTCCTACAATGAGCAGTTCTTC. Encoded protein: CASSSTSGRTSYNEQFF.

The sample holds a few counts of this clonotype. The chain links TRBV4-3 to TRBJ2-5; 12 bases align to TRBD2. The CDR3 sequence is 15 residues long. V shed 1 base, J shed 3 bases, and the junction held 0 bases outside the gene matches. Germline CDR1 is LGHNA and CDR2 is YSLEER. The CDR3 nucleotides read TGCGCCAGCAGCCAAGGGACTAGCGGGAAAGAGACCCAGTACTTC. Translating gives CASSQGTSGKETQYF.

The rearrangement links TRBV11-1 to TRBJ2-3; 10 nucleotides agree with TRBD2. The germline V gene has CDR1 SGHAT and CDR2 FQDESV (reference sequence). CDR3 length: 21 residues. Trimming cost V 6 bases and J 8 bases; bases outside gene matches: 29. CDR3 nucleotide sequence: TGTGCCAGCAGGACGATGACTCCTGGTGAGCGGGAGGGCATTCCCTTCGCTACGCAGTATTTT. This encodes CASRTMTPGEREGIPFATQYF.

This clonotype was seen repeatedly, ten times or more. The rearrangement links TRBV6-5 to TRBJ2-7, with TRBD1 as a possible D gene (5 bases). The germline V and J ends were trimmed by 2 bases and 0 bases, with 14 bases remaining between them. Germline CDR1 and CDR2: MNHEY and SVGAGI. The CDR3 is 16 residues long. The CDR3 sequence: CASSYRTPSSSYEQYF. CDR3 nucleotide sequence: TGTGCCAGCAGTTACAGGACACCGAGTAGCTCCTACGAGCAGTACTTC.

As to this clonotype: A clone one base away is much larger, so this may be a read error. This rearrangement joins TRBV7-9 to TRBJ1-2, with TRBD1 matching 9 bases. This CDR3 has 14 residues. Looked up from germline, CDR1 is SEHNR and CDR2 is FQNEAQ (reference sequence). V lost 4 bases and J lost 4; bases outside the gene matches: 4. As DNA, the CDR3 is TGTGCCAGCAGCTGCGGGACAGGGCTCTATGGCTACACCTTC. Translating gives CASSCGTGLYGYTF.